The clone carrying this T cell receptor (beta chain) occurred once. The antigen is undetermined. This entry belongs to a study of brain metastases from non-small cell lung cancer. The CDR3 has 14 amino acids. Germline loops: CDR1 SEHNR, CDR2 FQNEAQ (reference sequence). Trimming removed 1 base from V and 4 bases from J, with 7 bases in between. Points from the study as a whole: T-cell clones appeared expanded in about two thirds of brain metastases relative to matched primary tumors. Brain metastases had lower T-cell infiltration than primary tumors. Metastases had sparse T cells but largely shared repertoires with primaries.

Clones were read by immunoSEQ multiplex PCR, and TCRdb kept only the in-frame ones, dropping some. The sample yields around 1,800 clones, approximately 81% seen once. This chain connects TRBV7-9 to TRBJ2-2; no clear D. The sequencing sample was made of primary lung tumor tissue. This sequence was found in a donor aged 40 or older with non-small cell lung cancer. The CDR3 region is CASSLDSITGELFF. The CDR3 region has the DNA TGTGCCAGCAGCTTAGACTCAATCACCGGGGAGCTGTTTTTT.